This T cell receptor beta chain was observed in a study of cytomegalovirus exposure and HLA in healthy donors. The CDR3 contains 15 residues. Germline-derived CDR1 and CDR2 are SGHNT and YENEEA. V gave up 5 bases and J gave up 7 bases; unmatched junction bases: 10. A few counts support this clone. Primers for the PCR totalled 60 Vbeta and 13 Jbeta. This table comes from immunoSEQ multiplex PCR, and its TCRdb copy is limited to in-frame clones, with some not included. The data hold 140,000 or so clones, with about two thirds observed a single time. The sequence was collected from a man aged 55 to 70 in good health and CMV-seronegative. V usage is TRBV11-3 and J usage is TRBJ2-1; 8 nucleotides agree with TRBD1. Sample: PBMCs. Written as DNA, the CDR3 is TGTGCCAGCAGCCCCCAAGGACAGGGTATGAATGAGCAGTTCTTC. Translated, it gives CASSPQGQGMNEQFF.